This T cell receptor (beta chain) was obtained from a study of T cell repertoires in cytomegalovirus infection (dated by TCRdb to the late 2010s). Background for the entire study: The HLA type of each donor mattered for the analysis, because public TCR beta signatures pointed to carriage of CMV infection along with the matching HLA type.

The listed sequencing device is Illumina HiSeq 1500. TCRdb took the public reads, trimmed them with fastp at Q25, ran MiXCR for clone calling and kept in-frame beta chains. Identical CDR3 protein sequences are pooled into one entry, listed with their most common genes and DNA. For this sample there are around 320,000 distinct CDR3 sequences; more than 8% appear just once. The ten most abundant clones make up 4.3% of the sample. This clonotype came up many times. Which antigen it targets is not known. Within one base of it there is no much larger clone, and no base qualities were kept. On the study overall, not on this receptor specifically: In the ex vivo response, HLA-C-restricted CMV-specific TCR beta clonotypes were dominant, and in two of eight donors the single most frequent clonotype came from this HLA-C-restricted group. In both this cohort and an independent roughly 350-donor cohort, the cumulative frequency of public TCR beta family members distinguished carriers of CMV infection plus the relevant HLA type.

The specimen was PBMCs. This receptor was obtained from a human donor in good health (CMV status not recorded). Some clones in this sample may be carry-over from other donors' samples.

The DNA is as follows: TGTGCCGCCGGACTAGCGATTACCGGGGAGCTGTTTTTT. Its protein reads: CAAGLAITGELFF. The chain was built from TRBV7-6 and TRBJ2-2; the junction holds 9 bases that match TRBD2. The cysteine opens and the phenylalanine closes a CDR3 of 13 amino acids. The only DNA kept is the CDR3, 39 bases in frame from the first base. The germline V gene yields SGHVS for CDR1 and FNYEAQ for CDR2. From V the trimming removes 11 bases and from J it removes 5 bases, while the gene matches leave 6 bases of the junction unaccounted for.